A selection of T cell receptor beta chains follows, all from one sample in a study of patients and donors after allogeneic stem cell transplantation. TCRdb itself ran the RT-PCR reads through MiXCR, one entry per CDR3 protein. The profile shows around 240,000 distinct CDR3 sequences, 14% of them singletons. The sequencing sample was made of blood, either unsorted or a sorted T cell fraction (not recorded which). Receptors originate from a human donor who was either an allogeneic HSCT recipient or a stem cell or donor lymphocyte infusion donor (not recorded which). It is not recorded whose cells these are; they may come from a transplant donor. Both conserved end residues are part of each CDR3. A D gene is named only where the DNA matches it firmly. Expanded clones get a size class; other rows say once, few or many, or leave the size out.

J	V	size	D	DNA	CDR3
TRBJ1-1	TRBV20-1	medium-sized	TRBD1	TGCAGTGCTAGAGATATTAGAGGACAGGGTGGTATAAGGGACACTGAAGCTTTCTTT	CSARDIRGQGGIRDTEAFF
TRBJ1-2	TRBV19	few	-	TGTGCCAGTAGTATCCCCGGCCGCGACTATGGCTACACCTTC	CASSIPGRDYGYTF
TRBJ1-1	TRBV12-3/TRBV12-4	few	TRBD1	TGTGCCAGCAGTAGGGAGGACAGGGGCAACACTGAAGCTTTCTTT	CASSREDRGNTEAFF
TRBJ2-7	TRBV30	-	TRBD1	TGTGCCTGGACCCGACAGGGGCTCAGCTACGAGCAGTACTTC	CAWTRQGLSYEQYF
TRBJ2-3	TRBV2	few	TRBD2	TGTGCCAGCAGTAGGACTAGCGGGAGGCTCATGGCGCAGTATTTT	CASSRTSGRLMAQYF
TRBJ2-5	TRBV5-1	few	TRBD2	TGCGCCAGCAGCTTGACTAGCGGGAGGGCTGAGACCCAGTACTTC	CASSLTSGRAETQYF
TRBJ2-1	TRBV29-1	-	-	TGCAGCGTTGAAGACGGCGGGAACTGGGGCACCTACAATGAGCAGTTCTTC	CSVEDGGNWGTYNEQFF
TRBJ2-5	TRBV21-1	-	-	TGTGCCAGCAGCAAAGCCCAGGGTAGCGGGAACCAAGAGACCCAGTACTTC	CASSKAQGSGNQETQYF
TRBJ1-2	TRBV18	few	-	TGTGCCAGCTCACCACCGAGTACAGGAGTCTATGGCTACACCTTC	CASSPPSTGVYGYTF
TRBJ2-7	TRBV6-1	many	-	TGTGCCAGCAGTGTCCTACGGAGGGACGAGCAGTACTTC	CASSVLRRDEQYF
TRBJ2-2	TRBV27	many	-	TGTGCCAGCACCGGAAGAGGGGGTTGGGGGCGCGGGGAGCTGTTTTTT	CASTGRGGWGRGELFF
TRBJ1-6	TRBV19	once	-	TGTGCCAGTGATCAGCAGGGGAAAAATTCACCCCTCCACTTT	CASDQQGKNSPLHF
TRBJ2-3	TRBV6-2/TRBV6-3	-	-	TGTGCCAGCACCAAACTAGCTGACAGCACAGATACGCAGTATTTT	CASTKLADSTDTQYF
TRBJ2-2	TRBV11-2	-	TRBD2	TGTGCCAGCAGCTTCCGCCCCGGGACTAGCGGGGGGTTCGACACCGGGGAGCTGTTTTTT	CASSFRPGTSGGFDTGELFF
TRBJ1-1	TRBV15	many	TRBD1	TGTGCCACCAGCAGAGATAGGACAGGGGGCTCTGGGACTGAAGCTTTCTTT	CATSRDRTGGSGTEAFF
TRBJ2-4	TRBV2	few	-	TGTGCCCTCCGACAGGACCTAGCCAAAAACATTCAGTACTTC	CALRQDLAKNIQYF
TRBJ1-6	TRBV5-1	many	-	TGCGCCAGCAGCAGCACCTCAGGGAGAAATTCACCCCTCCACTTT	CASSSTSGRNSPLHF
TRBJ2-7	TRBV19	many	TRBD1	TGTGCCAGCGCCACCCCGGGACAGGATCCCTACGAGCAGTACTTC	CASATPGQDPYEQYF
TRBJ2-1	TRBV11-2	many	TRBD2	TGTGCCAGCAGCCCCACTAGCGAGCCATCCTTCACCAGCTCCTACAATGAGCAGTTCTTC	CASSPTSEPSFTSSYNEQFF
TRBJ2-2	TRBV7-3	many	-	TGTGCCAGCAGCTTCAAAGGGTACACCGGGGAGCTGTTTTTT	CASSFKGYTGELFF
TRBJ1-1	TRBV20-1	-	TRBD1	TGCAGTGCTAGAGTTCCGACAGGGGAATACACTGAAGCTTTCTTT	CSARVPTGEYTEAFF
TRBJ1-1	TRBV3-1	-	-	TGTGCCAGCAGCACCAAAAGTGGGGCCGGCACTGAAGCTTTCTTT	CASSTKSGAGTEAFF
TRBJ2-1	TRBV7-2	-	TRBD2	TGTGCCAGCAGCTTAGGGGGCCTAGCGGGGCCCATGCAGTTCTTC	CASSLGGLAGPMQFF
TRBJ2-5	TRBV5-5	many	-	TGTGCCAGCAATCCGGGGGGCGAAGATCTTCGAGAGACCCAGTACTTC	CASNPGGEDLRETQYF
TRBJ2-7	TRBV10-3	few	-	TGTGCCATCAGTGGGGTAGACGAGCAGTACTTC	CAISGVDEQYF
TRBJ2-4	TRBV4-1	-	-	TGCGCCAGCAGCCCTCGGGACGGGTTGTTCGTTCAGTACTTC	CASSPRDGLFVQYF
TRBJ1-5	TRBV4-1	many	-	TGCGCCAGCAGCCAAGAGTTCACTCGGGTAAATCAGCCCCAGCATTTT	CASSQEFTRVNQPQHF
TRBJ1-1	TRBV5-1	many	-	TGCGCCAGCAAACAAAGGACAGCGAACACTGAAGCTTTCTTT	CASKQRTANTEAFF
TRBJ2-7	TRBV15	many	-	TGTGCCACCAGCAGAGATCGGATGGTAGAGCAGTACTTC	CATSRDRMVEQYF
TRBJ1-1	TRBV6-5	many	-	TGTGCCAGCAGTTACTCGGAGTGGACAGAGGGGACTGAAGCTTTCTTT	CASSYSEWTEGTEAFF
TRBJ2-5	TRBV5-6	many	TRBD1	TGTGCCAGCAGCTTGGCGACAGGGGGCGCGGGGACCCAGTACTTC	CASSLATGGAGTQYF
TRBJ2-1	TRBV29-1	many	-	TGCAGCGTATCTTACCCGGGGCTCAACAATGAGCAGTTCTTC	CSVSYPGLNNEQFF
TRBJ1-5	TRBV9	many	-	TGTGCCAGCAGCCCACAGGATTGGAGCGGCCAGCCCCAGCATTTT	CASSPQDWSGQPQHF
TRBJ1-5	TRBV4-2	-	-	TGTGCCAGCAGCCAAGATGACGGAACCCTGTATCCCCAGCATTTT	CASSQDDGTLYPQHF
TRBJ2-4	TRBV20-1	-	-	TGCAGTGCTAGCCGAGGGGAGGGGGGCCTAGCCAAAAACATTCAGTACTTC	CSASRGEGGLAKNIQYF
TRBJ1-4	TRBV5-6	few	-	TGTGCCAGCAGTCTCGGAAGGCCGGAAAAACTGTTTTTT	CASSLGRPEKLFF
TRBJ2-7	TRBV30	-	-	TGTGCCTGGAGGAGGAGGGGAACTTTCTACGAGCAGTACTTC	CAWRRRGTFYEQYF
TRBJ2-6	TRBV5-4	-	-	TGTGCCAGCAGCTCCCTCTTGCAGACTGGGGCCAACGTCCTGACTTTC	CASSSLLQTGANVLTF
TRBJ2-3	TRBV20-1	-	-	TGCAGTGCTAGTGATTTTTTGCTAGTTAGGGATACGCAGTATTTT	CSASDFLLVRDTQYF
TRBJ2-5	TRBV7-8	many	TRBD2	TGTGCCAGCAGCCCGAGCGCTAGCGGGGGGGAGACCCAGTACTTC	CASSPSASGGETQYF
TRBJ2-6	TRBV6-2/TRBV6-3	-	-	TGTGCCACCGCGGACAGATACTCTGGGGCCAACGTCCTGACTTTC	CATADRYSGANVLTF
TRBJ1-2	TRBV20-1	-	-	TGCAGTGCTAGAGATCTTTCAGGGATCTATGGCTACACCTTC	CSARDLSGIYGYTF
TRBJ2-4	TRBV28	few	-	TGTGCCAGCAGTTTAGGGGCTCAAAACATTCAGTACTTC	CASSLGAQNIQYF
TRBJ2-6	TRBV10-3	few	-	TGTGCCATCGGGATGGGGCCCTCCGCGGGGGCCAACGTCCTGACTTTC	CAIGMGPSAGANVLTF
TRBJ1-6	TRBV5-1	few	-	TGCGCCAGCAGCTTAAATCCGGGACACAAGAATTCACCCCTCCACTTT	CASSLNPGHKNSPLHF
TRBJ2-3	TRBV20-1	-	TRBD2	TGCAGTGCGAGGACTAGCGGGGCAGATACGCAGTATTTT	CSARTSGADTQYF